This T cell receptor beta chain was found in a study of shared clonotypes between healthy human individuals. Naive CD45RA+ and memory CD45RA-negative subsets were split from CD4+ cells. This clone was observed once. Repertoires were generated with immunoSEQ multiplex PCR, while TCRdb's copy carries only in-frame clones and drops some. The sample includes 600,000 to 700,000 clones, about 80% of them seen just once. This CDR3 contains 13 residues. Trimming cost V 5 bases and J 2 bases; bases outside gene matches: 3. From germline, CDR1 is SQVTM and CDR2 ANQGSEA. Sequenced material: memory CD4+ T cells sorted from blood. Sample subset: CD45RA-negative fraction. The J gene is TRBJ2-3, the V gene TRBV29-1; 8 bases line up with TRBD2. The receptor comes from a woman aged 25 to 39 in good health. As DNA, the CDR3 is TGCAGCGTTCCAGGACTAGCCACAGATACGCAGTATTTT. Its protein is CSVPGLATDTQYF.